The sample holds a few counts of the clone carrying this T cell receptor beta chain. What it recognizes is unknown. This sample is part of a study of spatial heterogeneity in lung cancer. Overall study: Compared with alpha-chain sequences, beta-chain sequences were consistently detected in greater numbers.

Broader study findings: At tumor resection, ubiquitous expanded TCRs were detected in blood more often than later.

Every cDNA TCR molecule received its own unique molecular identifier. Each CDR3 protein is one row after TCRdb ran MiXCR on the 5' RACE reads. The data contain about 50,000 distinct CDR3 sequences, roughly 7.2% of them singletons. V lost 10 bases to trimming and J lost 7 bases, with 19 bases between them. Per germline, CDR1 KGHDR and CDR2 SFDVKD. The CDR3 length is 14 residues. The time point here: sample taken at primary tumor resection. Whole RNA was taken from tumor, nontumor lung or frozen PBMC; it was then sequenced unsorted. The donors were 72 patients with non-small cell lung cancer that was early-stage and untreated.

The source was PBMCs, collected at surgery. The TCR originated in a female donor with early-stage non-small cell lung cancer. The chain combines TRBV24-1 with TRBJ2-1; tentative D call: TRBD1 (6 bases). The CDR3 protein is CATSPARGLNEQFF. DNA of the CDR3: TGTGCCACTAGCCCAGCCAGGGGCCTAAATGAGCAGTTCTTC.